The T cell receptor (beta chain) described here comes from a study of blood T cell repertoires in COVID-19. Turning to the study itself: Researchers got acute and convalescent COVID-19 samples from the United States, Italy and Spain. Sources were T cells, B-cell-depleted T cells, or PBMCs; the material itself was cDNA or gDNA.

Trimming cost V 5 bases and J 0 bases; bases outside gene matches: 6. Germline-derived CDR1 and CDR2 are SGHTA and FQGNSA. This CDR3 region has 16 residues. In the original analysis: Reference gene primer amplification gave estimated nucleated cell counts. Measured with immunoSEQ multiplex PCR; TCRdb has only the in-frame clones, and not every one. V and J calls and clone size come straight from that table; D and trimming were deduced from the DNA. The top ten clones hold 1.5% to 2% of a sample with 110,000 or so clones, about three quarters of them seen once. This TCR derives from a woman aged 40 to 50 with acute or convalescent COVID-19. This chain connects TRBV7-2 to TRBJ1-5; TRBD1 agrees at 8 bases. Sequenced input: peripheral blood. CDR3 amino acids: CASSDRTGYSNQPQHF. CDR3 sequence (DNA): TGTGCCAGCAGCGACCGGACAGGGTATAGCAATCAGCCCCAGCATTTT.